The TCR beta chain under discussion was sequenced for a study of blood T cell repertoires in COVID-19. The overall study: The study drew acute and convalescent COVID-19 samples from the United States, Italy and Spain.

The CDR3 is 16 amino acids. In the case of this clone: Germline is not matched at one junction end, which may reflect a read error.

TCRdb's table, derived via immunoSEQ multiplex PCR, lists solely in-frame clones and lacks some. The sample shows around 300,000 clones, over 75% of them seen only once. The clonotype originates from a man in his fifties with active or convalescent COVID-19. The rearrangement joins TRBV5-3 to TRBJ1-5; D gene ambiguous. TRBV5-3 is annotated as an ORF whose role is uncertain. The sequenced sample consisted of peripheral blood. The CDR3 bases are TGTGCTAGAAAAACTAATAGGACCCGGAGGTACAAGCCCCAGCATTTT. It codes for CARKTNRTRRYKPQHF.